These 18 T cell receptor beta chains were all obtained from the same sample, sequenced in a study of identical twins. MiXCR was run by TCRdb on the 5' RACE reads, yielding one entry per CDR3 protein. The sample has approximately 300,000 distinct CDR3 sequences; roughly 9.8% are singletons. The same sample was also used in a study of yellow fever vaccine responses in identical twins.

Sequencing input: CD8+ T cells sorted from blood. These receptors all stem from a woman aged 18-29 years in good health.

There are many counts of this clonotype. The CDR3 spells CASSLLAGDYNEQFF. Written as DNA, the CDR3 is TGTGCCAGCAGTCTCCTAGCGGGGGACTACAATGAGCAGTTCTTC. V and J are TRBV28 and TRBJ2-1; TRBD2 matches 10 bases. The germline gives CDR1 MDHEN, CDR2 SYDVKM. The CDR3 has 15 amino acids. The V segment lost 5 bases and the J segment 3 bases; nucleotides outside the gene matches: 4.

This clonotype was seen a handful of times. The rearrangement uses TRBV7-9 and TRBJ2-1; 8 positions match TRBD2. Germline CDR1 is SEHNR and CDR2 is FQNEAQ (reference sequence). The length of the CDR3 is 16 residues. Unmatched junction bases numbered 10, after V lost 5 bases and J lost 4 bases. The CDR3 loop is CASSVLAGSYYNEQFF. The DNA for the CDR3 is TGTGCCAGCAGCGTCTTAGCGGGGAGTTATTACAATGAGCAGTTCTTC.

This clonotype has a count of ten or more. This chain connects TRBV25-1 to TRBJ1-4; D not resolved. The CDR3 loop spans 12 amino acids. Germline loops: CDR1 MGHDK, CDR2 SYGVNS. The ends were cut back, 6 bases at V and 8 bases at J, with 10 bases in the middle. The CDR3 region is CASRGPREKLFF. The CDR3 region has the DNA TGTGCCAGCAGAGGGCCGCGGGAAAAACTGTTTTTT.

This clonotype was seen ten or more times. V and J are TRBV12-3 or TRBV12-4 and TRBJ2-1; tentative D call: TRBD2 (7 bases). The CDR3 loop spans 16 amino acids. V was clipped by 7 bases and J by 0 bases, with 16 bases between them. CDR3 loop: CASTTVRGGSYNEQFF. The CDR3 coding sequence is TGTGCCAGCACCACCGTGAGGGGGGGCTCCTACAATGAGCAGTTCTTC.

This clonotype was detected ten times or more. The chain employs TRBV28 and TRBJ1-6, with 10 bases matching TRBD1. Trimming at V came to 8 bases and at J to 6 bases, leaving 10 bases not matched to a gene. The CDR3 covers 16 residues. Per germline, CDR1 MDHEN and CDR2 SYDVKM. The CDR3 bases are TGTGCCAGCGCCACCGGGACAGGGGCTTTTAATTCACCCCTCCACTTT. Protein product: CASATGTGAFNSPLHF.

This clonotype has at least ten counts. The chain uses TRBV4-3 and TRBJ2-7, with D possibly matching TRBD1 (6 bases). Per germline, CDR1 LGHNA and CDR2 YSLEER. Trimming shortened V by 0 bases and J by 5 bases, and 14 bases separated the two germline ends. The CDR3 length is 15 residues. This chain's CDR3 is CASSQDTYRADEQYF. The CDR3 DNA reads as TGCGCCAGCAGCCAAGACACCTACAGGGCCGACGAGCAGTACTTC.

V usage is TRBV19 and J usage is TRBJ1-1, with D uncertain. This CDR3 has 12 amino acids. The germline V and J ends were trimmed by 5 bases and 7 bases, with 11 bases remaining between them. Per germline, CDR1 LNHDA and CDR2 SQIVND (reference sequence). The CDR3 sequence: CASSPTTLEAFF. CDR3 nucleotide sequence: TGTGCCAGTAGTCCAACGACCCTTGAAGCTTTCTTT.

This clonotype was recorded a few times. This rearrangement joins TRBV4-2 to TRBJ1-2; D remains ambiguous. Trimming removed 1 base at V and 7 bases at J, with 16 bases between. The CDR3 covers 15 residues. The germline V gene has CDR1 LGHNA and CDR2 YNFKEQ. The CDR3 coding sequence is TGTGCCAGCAGCCAAGCTACAATGGATTCTGTTGGCTACACCTTC. It is translated as CASSQATMDSVGYTF.

This clonotype has more than one count but fewer than ten. CDR3 coding DNA: TGTGCCAGCAGTTTATATCGGACCCACTACGAGCAGTACTTC. Its translation: CASSLYRTHYEQYF. The rearrangement links TRBV27 to TRBJ2-7; D unresolved. The CDR3 covers 14 residues. With 1 base removed from V and 3 bases from J, the gap between germline ends came to 10 bases. Germline V gives CDR1 MNHEY, CDR2 SMNVEV (reference sequence).

This chain links TRBV4-1 with TRBJ2-5; the match to TRBD1 covers 7 bases. After removal of 0 bases from V and 4 bases from J, the junction contained 2 bases not matched to a gene. This CDR3 contains 14 residues. Germline V CDR1 and CDR2: MGHRA, YSYEKL. CDR3 sequence: CASSQEAGGETQYF. The CDR3 DNA sequence: TGCGCCAGCAGCCAAGAGGCAGGGGGAGAGACCCAGTACTTC.

There are a few counts of this clonotype. The CDR3, as DNA: TGCGCCAGCAGCTTGGCCCCGCGTGACAGGAGCTCCTACGAGCAGTACTTC. This gives the protein CASSLAPRDRSSYEQYF. The V gene is TRBV5-1, the J gene TRBJ2-7; a weak D match, TRBD1 (6 bases). V gave up 0 bases and J gave up 0 bases, with 16 bases separating them. The CDR3 has 17 residues. Per germline, CDR1 SGHRS and CDR2 YFSETQ.

This clonotype was seen ten or more times. The V call is TRBV30, the J call TRBJ2-1; 7 nucleotides align to TRBD2. The CDR3 runs 13 residues. Germline V lookup: CDR1 GTSNPN, CDR2 SVGIG (reference sequence). Unmatched junction bases numbered 6, after V lost 4 bases and J lost 6 bases. CDR3 in amino acids: CAWMAGASNEQFF. The CDR3 coding sequence is TGTGCCTGGATGGCGGGAGCTTCCAATGAGCAGTTCTTC.

This clonotype was observed many times. This rearrangement joins TRBV4-3 to TRBJ2-2; TRBD1 matches at 9 bases. This CDR3 has 14 amino acids. The J segment lost 4 bases and the V segment lost 6 bases, leaving 3 bases of the junction unmatched. Germline V gene data show CDR1 as LGHNA and CDR2 as YSLEER. The CDR3 DNA reads TGCGCCAGCAGAGAGACAGGGGGCACCGGGGAGCTGTTTTTT. Its protein is CASRETGGTGELFF.

The CDR3 loop reads CASAIGGYEQYF. The CDR3 region has the DNA TGTGCTAGTGCCATTGGCGGTTACGAGCAGTACTTC. V and J are TRBV12-5 and TRBJ2-7; no clear D. V was clipped by 7 bases and J by 4 bases, with 11 bases between them. Germline lookup yields CDR1 LGHNT and CDR2 FRNRAP. There are 12 residues in the CDR3.

This clonotype was counted at least ten times. The J gene is TRBJ2-3, the V gene TRBV7-9, with 9 bases that match TRBD2. The CDR3 runs to 15 residues. Germline CDR1 and CDR2: SEHNR and FQNEAQ (reference sequence). With V trimmed by 1 base and J by 3 bases, 2 bases remained unmatched. The CDR3 here is CASSLDLAGTDTQYF. CDR3 in DNA: TGTGCCAGCAGCTTAGATCTAGCGGGAACAGATACGCAGTATTTT.

The rearrangement uses TRBV3-1 and TRBJ2-3, with TRBD2 matching over 8 bases. The V and J ends lost 4 bases and 0 bases, in that order; junction bases with no gene match: 6. Per the germline V gene, CDR1 is LGHDT and CDR2 is YNNKEL (reference sequence). The CDR3 has 16 amino acids. The CDR3 nucleotides read TGTGCCAGCAGCCCTATAGCGGGGTCTAGCACAGATACGCAGTATTTT. Its translation: CASSPIAGSSTDTQYF.

This chain links TRBV7-9 with TRBJ2-7; tentatively, D is TRBD1 (6 bases). The CDR3 has 12 amino acids. V lost 4 bases and J 4 bases, leaving 8 bases between the germline ends. The germline gives CDR1 SEHNR, CDR2 FQNEAQ (reference sequence). The CDR3 reads CASSSGQYEQYF. The CDR3, as DNA: TGTGCCAGCAGCTCCGGACAGTACGAGCAGTACTTC.

The genes are TRBV3-1 and TRBJ1-1; unclear D gene. V was clipped by 1 base and J by 0 bases, with 9 bases between them. CDR1 is LGHDT and CDR2 is YNNKEL in the germline V gene (reference sequence). The CDR3 sequence is 15 residues long. The CDR3 coding sequence is TGTGCCAGCAGCCAAGTTGCGAGGATGAACACTGAAGCTTTCTTT. This sequence encodes CASSQVARMNTEAFF.